This T cell receptor (beta chain) was profiled in a study of T-cell reconstitution after alpha-beta-depleted transplantation in children. Notes on the study in general: At the one-year point after transplant, T-cell counts and TCRbeta diversity were found to come mostly from T cells that had been newly produced. Certain patients had high TCRbeta diversity at day 60, and it came from recipient T cells and thymic progenitors that survived. Approximately two months post-transplant, alpha-beta T cells reportedly originated from several hundred expanded graft clones.

A note on this clonotype: Its antigen remains unidentified.

The authors prepared the TCRbeta library with unique molecular identifiers. One entry per CDR3 protein results from TCRdb running MiXCR on the PCR reads. There are 500,000 to 650,000 distinct CDR3 sequences in the sample; 13% occur only once, and over 2% lies in the top ten. The V segment lost 6 bases and the J segment 2 bases; nucleotides outside the gene matches: 5. The CDR3 runs 14 residues. CDR1 is SNHLY and CDR2 is FYNNEI in the germline V gene. The chain carries TRBV2 and TRBJ2-7; 9 bases agree with TRBD2. This receptor was obtained from a male patient younger than 18 who had a stem cell transplant for acute myeloid leukemia, so the T cells may come from the graft donor. The sample in question was PBMCs, mostly from graft donor cells, obtained 360 days after TCRalphabeta/CD19-depleted stem cell transplant. The CDR3: CASRKTSGAYEQYF. The CDR3 nucleotides read TGTGCCAGCAGGAAGACTAGCGGAGCCTACGAGCAGTACTTC. The entire variable domain, with the rest obtained from reference TRBV2 and TRBJ2-7, is as follows: EPEVTQTPSHQVTQMGQEVILRCVPISNHLYFYWYRQILGQKVEFLVSFYNNEISEKSEIFDDQFSVERPDGSNFTLKIRSTKLEDSAMYFCASRKTSGAYEQYFGPGTRLTVT.